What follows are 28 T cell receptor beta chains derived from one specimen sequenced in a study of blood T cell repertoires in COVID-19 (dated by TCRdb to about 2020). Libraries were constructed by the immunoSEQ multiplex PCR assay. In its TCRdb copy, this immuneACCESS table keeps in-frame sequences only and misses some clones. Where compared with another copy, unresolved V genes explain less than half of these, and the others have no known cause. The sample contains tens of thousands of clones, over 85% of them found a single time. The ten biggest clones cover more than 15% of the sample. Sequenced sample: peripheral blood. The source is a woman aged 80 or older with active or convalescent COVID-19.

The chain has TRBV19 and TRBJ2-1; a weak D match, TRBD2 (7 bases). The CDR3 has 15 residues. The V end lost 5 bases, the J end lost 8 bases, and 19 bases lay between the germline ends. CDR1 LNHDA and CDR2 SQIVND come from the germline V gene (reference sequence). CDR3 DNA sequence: TGTGCCAGTAGTCCCCCGGGGGGCCCCAGTTATGAGCAGTTCTTC. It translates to CASSPPGGPSYEQFF.

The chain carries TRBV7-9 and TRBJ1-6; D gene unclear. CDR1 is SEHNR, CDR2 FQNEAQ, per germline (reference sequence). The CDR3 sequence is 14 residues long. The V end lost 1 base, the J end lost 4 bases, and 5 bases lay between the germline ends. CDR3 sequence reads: CASSLVSYNSPLHF. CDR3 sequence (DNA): TGTGCCAGCAGCTTAGTTAGTTATAATTCACCCCTCCACTTT.

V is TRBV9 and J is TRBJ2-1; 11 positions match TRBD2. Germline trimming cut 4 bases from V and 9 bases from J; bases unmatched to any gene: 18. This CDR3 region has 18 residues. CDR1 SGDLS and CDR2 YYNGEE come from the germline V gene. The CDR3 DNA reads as TGTGCCAGCAGCCCAACGCGACTAGCGGGGAGGGGTGTTGGTGAGCAGTTCTTC. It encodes CASSPTRLAGRGVGEQFF.

The CDR3 loop reads CASSYSKGSGGGTDTQYF. The DNA of the CDR3 is TGTGCCAGCAGTTACTCGAAAGGTAGCGGGGGGGGCACAGATACGCAGTATTTT. This sequence joins TRBV6-2 or TRBV6-3 and TRBJ2-3, with 11 nucleotides matching TRBD2. From germline, CDR1 is MNHEY and CDR2 SVGEGT. This CDR3 has 18 amino acids. J lost 1 base, V lost 0 bases, and 6 bases had no gene match.

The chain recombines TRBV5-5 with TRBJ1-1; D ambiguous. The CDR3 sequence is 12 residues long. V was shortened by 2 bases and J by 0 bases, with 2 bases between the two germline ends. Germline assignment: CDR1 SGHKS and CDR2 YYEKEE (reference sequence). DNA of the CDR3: TGTGCCAGCAGCTTCATGAACACTGAAGCTTTCTTT. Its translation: CASSFMNTEAFF.

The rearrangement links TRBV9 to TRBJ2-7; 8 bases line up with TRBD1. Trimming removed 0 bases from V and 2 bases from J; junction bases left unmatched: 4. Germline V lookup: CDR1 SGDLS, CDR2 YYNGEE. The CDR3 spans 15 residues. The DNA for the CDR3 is TGTGCCAGCAGCGTAGATCAGGACAGGGCCTACGAGCAGTACTTC. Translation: CASSVDQDRAYEQYF.

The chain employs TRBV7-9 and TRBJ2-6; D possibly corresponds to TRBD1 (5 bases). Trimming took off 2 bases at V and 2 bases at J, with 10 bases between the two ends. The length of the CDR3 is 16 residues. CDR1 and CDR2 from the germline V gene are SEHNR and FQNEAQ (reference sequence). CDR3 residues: CASSLRGGTGANVLTF. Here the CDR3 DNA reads TGTGCCAGCAGCTTAAGGGGTGGGACTGGGGCCAACGTCCTGACTTTC.

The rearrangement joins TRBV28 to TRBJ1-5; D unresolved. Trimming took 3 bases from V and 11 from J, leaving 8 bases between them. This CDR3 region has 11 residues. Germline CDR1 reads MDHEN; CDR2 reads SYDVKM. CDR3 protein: CASSFTETQHF. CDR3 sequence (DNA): TGTGCCAGCAGTTTTACAGAGACCCAGCATTTT.

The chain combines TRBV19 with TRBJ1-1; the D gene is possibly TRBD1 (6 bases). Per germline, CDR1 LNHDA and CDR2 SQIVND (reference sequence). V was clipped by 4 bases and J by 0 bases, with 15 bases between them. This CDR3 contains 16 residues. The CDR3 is CASSSRQELMNTEAFF. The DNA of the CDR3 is TGTGCCAGTAGTAGTCGACAGGAGCTCATGAACACTGAAGCTTTCTTT.

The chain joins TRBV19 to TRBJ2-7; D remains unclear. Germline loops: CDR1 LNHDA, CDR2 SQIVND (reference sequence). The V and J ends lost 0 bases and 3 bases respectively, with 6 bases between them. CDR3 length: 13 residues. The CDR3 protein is CASSIESGYEQYF. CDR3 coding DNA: TGTGCCAGTAGTATAGAGTCCGGCTACGAGCAGTACTTC.

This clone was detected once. In DNA form, the CDR3 reads TGTGCCACCCGCCGAGGACAGGGTACTTATTATGAGCAGTTCTTC. It encodes CATRRGQGTYYEQFF. The V gene is TRBV5-4, the J gene TRBJ2-1; 8 bases align to TRBD1. Trimming at V came to 9 bases and at J to 8 bases, leaving 16 bases not matched to a gene. CDR1 and CDR2 from the germline V gene are SGHNT and YYREEE (reference sequence). This CDR3 is built from 15 residues.

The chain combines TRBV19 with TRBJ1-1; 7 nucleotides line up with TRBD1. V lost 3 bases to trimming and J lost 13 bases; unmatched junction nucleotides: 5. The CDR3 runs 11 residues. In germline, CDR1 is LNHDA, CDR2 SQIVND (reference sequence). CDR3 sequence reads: CASSIGTVVFF. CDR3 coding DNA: TGTGCCAGTAGTATCGGGACAGTTGTTTTCTTT.

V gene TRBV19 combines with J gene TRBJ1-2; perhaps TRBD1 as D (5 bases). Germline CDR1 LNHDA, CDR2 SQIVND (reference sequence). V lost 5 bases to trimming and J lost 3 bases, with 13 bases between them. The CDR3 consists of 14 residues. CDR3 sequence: CASSWGRGDYGYTF. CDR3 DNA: TGTGCCAGTAGTTGGGGCCGGGGGGACTATGGCTACACCTTC.

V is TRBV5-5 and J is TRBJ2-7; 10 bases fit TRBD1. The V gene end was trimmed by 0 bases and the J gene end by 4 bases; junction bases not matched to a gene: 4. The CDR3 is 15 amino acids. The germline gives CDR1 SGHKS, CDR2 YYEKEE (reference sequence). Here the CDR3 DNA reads TGTGCCAGCAGCTTGGTGGGACAGGGGAGGTACGAGCAGTACTTC. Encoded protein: CASSLVGQGRYEQYF. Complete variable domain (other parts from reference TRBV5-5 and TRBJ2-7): DAGVTQSPTHLIKTRGQQVTLRCSPISGHKSVSWYQQVLGQGPQFIFQYYEKEERGRGNFPDRFSARQFPNYSSELNVNALLLGDSALYLCASSLVGQGRYEQYFGPGTRLTVT.

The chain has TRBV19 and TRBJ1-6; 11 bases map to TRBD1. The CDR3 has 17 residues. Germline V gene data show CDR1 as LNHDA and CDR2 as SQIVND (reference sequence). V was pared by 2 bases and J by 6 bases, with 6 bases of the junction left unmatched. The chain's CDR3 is CASSIKGQGGRNSPLHF. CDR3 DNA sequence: TGTGCCAGTAGTATAAAGGGACAGGGGGGACGTAATTCACCCCTCCACTTT.

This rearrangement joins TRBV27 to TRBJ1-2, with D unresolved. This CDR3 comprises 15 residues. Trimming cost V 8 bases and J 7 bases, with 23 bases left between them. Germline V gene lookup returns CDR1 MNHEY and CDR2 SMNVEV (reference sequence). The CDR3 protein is CASGIPQVAGSGYTF. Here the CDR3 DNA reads TGTGCCAGCGGAATCCCGCAAGTAGCCGGGAGTGGCTACACCTTC.

Here the CDR3 DNA reads TGCGCCAGCACTGACGAGGTGGCCACTGAAGCTTTCTTT. Its protein is CASTDEVATEAFF. The chain joins TRBV10-2 to TRBJ1-1; D uncertain. V was trimmed by 7 bases and J by 4 bases, leaving 13 bases between them. Germline assignment: CDR1 WSHSY and CDR2 SAAADI. The CDR3 extends over 13 amino acids.

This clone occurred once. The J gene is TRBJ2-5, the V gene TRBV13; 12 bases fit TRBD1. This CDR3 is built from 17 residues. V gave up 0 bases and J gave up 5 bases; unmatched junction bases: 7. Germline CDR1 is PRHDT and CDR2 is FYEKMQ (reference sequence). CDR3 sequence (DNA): TGTGCCAGCAGCTTAGGCGGAGGGGACAGGGGGCCGGAGACCCAGTACTTC. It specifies CASSLGGGDRGPETQYF.

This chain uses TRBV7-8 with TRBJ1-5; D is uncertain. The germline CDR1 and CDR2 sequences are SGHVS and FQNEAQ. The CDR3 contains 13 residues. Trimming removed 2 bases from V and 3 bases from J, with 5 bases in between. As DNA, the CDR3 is TGTGCCAGCAGCTTATCAGTCAATCAGCCCCAGCATTTT. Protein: CASSLSVNQPQHF.

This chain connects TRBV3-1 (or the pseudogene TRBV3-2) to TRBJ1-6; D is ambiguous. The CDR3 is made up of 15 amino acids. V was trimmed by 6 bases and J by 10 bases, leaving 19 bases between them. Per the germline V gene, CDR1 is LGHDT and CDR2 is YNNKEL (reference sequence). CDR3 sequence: CASSPDGPFGSPLHF. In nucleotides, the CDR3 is TGTGCCAGCAGTCCAGACGGCCCCTTCGGGTCACCCCTCCACTTT.

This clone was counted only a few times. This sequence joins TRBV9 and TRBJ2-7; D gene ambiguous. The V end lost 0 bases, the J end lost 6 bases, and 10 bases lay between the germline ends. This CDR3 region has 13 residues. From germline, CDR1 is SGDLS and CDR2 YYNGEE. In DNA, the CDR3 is TGTGCCAGCAGCGTAGATCCAGACTCCGAGCAGTACTTC. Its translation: CASSVDPDSEQYF.

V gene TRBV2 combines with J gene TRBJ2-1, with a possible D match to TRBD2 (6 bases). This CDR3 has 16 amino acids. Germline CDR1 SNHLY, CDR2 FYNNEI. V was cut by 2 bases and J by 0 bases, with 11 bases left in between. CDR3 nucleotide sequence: TGTGCCAGCAGTGAAACCGGGGGACCCTCCTACAATGAGCAGTTCTTC. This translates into CASSETGGPSYNEQFF.

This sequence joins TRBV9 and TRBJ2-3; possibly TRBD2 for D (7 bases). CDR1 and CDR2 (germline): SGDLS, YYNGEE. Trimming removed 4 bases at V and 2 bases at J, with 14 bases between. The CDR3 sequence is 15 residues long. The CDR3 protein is CASSPRGGYTDTQYF. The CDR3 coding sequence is TGTGCCAGCAGCCCGAGGGGGGGATACACAGATACGCAGTATTTT. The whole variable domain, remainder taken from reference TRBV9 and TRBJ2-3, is DSGVTQTPKHLITATGQRVTLRCSPRSGDLSVYWYQQSLDQGLQFLIQYYNGEERAKGNILERFSAQQFPDLHSELNLSSLELGDSALYFCASSPRGGYTDTQYFGPGTRLTVL.

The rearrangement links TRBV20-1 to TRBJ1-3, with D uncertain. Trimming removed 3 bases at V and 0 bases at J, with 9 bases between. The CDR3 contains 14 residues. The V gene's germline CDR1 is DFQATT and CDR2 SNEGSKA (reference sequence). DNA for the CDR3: TGCAGTGCTAGTAGAACCAGCTCTGGAAACACCATATATTTT. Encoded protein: CSASRTSSGNTIYF.

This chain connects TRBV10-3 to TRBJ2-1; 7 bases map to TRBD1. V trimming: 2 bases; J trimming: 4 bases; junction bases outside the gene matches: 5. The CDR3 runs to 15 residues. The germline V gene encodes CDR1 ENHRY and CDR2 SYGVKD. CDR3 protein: CAISERGTEYNEQFF. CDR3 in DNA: TGTGCCATCAGTGAGAGGGGGACAGAGTACAATGAGCAGTTCTTC.

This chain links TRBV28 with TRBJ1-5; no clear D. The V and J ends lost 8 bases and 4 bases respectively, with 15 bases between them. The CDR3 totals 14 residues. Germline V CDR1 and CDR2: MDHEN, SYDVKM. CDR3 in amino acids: CASAPSPWNQPQHF. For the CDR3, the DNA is TGTGCCAGCGCACCGAGCCCTTGGAATCAGCCCCAGCATTTT. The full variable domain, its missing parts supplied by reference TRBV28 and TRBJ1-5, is DVKVTQSSRYLVKRTGEKVFLECVQDMDHENMFWYRQDPGLGLRLIYFSYDVKMKEKGDIPEGYSVSREKKERFSLILESASTNQTSMYLCASAPSPWNQPQHFGDGTRLSIL.

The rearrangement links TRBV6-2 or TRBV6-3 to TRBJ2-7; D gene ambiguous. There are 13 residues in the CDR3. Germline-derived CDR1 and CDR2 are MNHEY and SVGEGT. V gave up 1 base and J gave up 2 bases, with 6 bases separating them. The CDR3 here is CASSYLTTYEQYF. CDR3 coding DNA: TGTGCCAGCAGTTACTTGACAACCTACGAGCAGTACTTC.

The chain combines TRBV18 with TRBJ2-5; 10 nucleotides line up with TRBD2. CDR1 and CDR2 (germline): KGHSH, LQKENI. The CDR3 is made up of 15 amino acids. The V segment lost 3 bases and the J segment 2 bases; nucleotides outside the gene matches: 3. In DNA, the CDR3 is TGTGCCAGCTCACCCCCAGCGGGGGGGCAAGAGACCCAGTACTTC. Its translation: CASSPPAGGQETQYF.